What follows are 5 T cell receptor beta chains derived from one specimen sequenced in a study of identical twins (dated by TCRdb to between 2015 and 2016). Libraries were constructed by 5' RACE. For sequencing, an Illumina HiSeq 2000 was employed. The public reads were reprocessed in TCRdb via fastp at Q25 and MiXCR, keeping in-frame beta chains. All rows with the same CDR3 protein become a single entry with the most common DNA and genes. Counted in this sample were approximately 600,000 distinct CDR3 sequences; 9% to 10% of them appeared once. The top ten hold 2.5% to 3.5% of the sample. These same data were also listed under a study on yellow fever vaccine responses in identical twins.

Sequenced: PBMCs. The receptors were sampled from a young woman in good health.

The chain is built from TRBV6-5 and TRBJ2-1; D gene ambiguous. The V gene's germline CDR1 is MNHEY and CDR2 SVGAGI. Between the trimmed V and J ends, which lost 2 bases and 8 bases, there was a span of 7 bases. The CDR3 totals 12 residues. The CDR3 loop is CASSYPSDEQFF. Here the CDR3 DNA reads TGTGCCAGCAGTTACCCGTCCGATGAGCAGTTCTTC.

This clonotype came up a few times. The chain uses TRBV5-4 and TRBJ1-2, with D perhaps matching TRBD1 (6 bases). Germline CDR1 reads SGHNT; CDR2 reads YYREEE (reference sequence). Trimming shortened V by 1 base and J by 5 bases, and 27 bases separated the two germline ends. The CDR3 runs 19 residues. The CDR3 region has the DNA TGTGCCAGCAGCTTGTGGAGGGTAGGGGGAGCTTCCTTTTGGTATGGCTACACCTTC. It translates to CASSLWRVGGASFWYGYTF. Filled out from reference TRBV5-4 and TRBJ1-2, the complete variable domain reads ETGVTQSPTHLIKTRGQQVTLRCSSQSGHNTVSWYQQALGQGPQFIFQYYREEENGRGNFPPRFSGLQFPNYSSELNVNALELDDSALYLCASSLWRVGGASFWYGYTFGSGTRLTVV.

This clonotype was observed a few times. CDR3 nucleotides: TGTGCCAGCAGACCCGTACCGGGACAGGGGTACGAGCAGTACTTC. Protein sequence: CASRPVPGQGYEQYF. This chain joins TRBV6-1 and TRBJ2-7; 10 nucleotides line up with TRBD1. V was pared by 6 bases and J by 4 bases, with 9 bases of the junction left unmatched. The germline V gene encodes CDR1 MNHNS and CDR2 SASEGT. This CDR3 is 15 amino acids long.

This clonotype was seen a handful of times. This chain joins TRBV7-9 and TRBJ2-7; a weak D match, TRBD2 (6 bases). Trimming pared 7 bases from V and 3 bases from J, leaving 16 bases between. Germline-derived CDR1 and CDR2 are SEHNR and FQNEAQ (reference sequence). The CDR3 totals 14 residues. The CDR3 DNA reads TGTGCCAGCATGGGGTTATCGGGAGACTACGAGCAGTACTTC. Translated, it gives CASMGLSGDYEQYF.

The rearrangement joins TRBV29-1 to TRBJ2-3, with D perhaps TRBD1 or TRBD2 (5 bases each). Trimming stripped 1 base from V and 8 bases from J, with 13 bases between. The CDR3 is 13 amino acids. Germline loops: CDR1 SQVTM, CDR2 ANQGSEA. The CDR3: CSVEVGTTGTQYF. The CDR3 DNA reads TGCAGCGTTGAAGTGGGGACCACCGGTACGCAGTATTTT.